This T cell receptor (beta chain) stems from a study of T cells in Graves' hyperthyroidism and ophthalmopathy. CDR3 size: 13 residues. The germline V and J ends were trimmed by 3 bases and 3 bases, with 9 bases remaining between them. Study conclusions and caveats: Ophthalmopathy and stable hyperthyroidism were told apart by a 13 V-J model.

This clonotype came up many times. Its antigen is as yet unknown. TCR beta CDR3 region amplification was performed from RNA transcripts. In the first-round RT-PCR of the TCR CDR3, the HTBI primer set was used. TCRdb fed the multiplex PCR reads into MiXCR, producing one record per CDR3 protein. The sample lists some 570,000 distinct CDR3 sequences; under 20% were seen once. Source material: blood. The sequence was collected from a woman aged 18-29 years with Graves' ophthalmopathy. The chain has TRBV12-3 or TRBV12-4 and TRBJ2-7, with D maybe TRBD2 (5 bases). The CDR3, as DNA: TGTGCCAGCAGTTTCGGAAGCGGCTACGAGCAGTACTTC. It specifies CASSFGSGYEQYF.